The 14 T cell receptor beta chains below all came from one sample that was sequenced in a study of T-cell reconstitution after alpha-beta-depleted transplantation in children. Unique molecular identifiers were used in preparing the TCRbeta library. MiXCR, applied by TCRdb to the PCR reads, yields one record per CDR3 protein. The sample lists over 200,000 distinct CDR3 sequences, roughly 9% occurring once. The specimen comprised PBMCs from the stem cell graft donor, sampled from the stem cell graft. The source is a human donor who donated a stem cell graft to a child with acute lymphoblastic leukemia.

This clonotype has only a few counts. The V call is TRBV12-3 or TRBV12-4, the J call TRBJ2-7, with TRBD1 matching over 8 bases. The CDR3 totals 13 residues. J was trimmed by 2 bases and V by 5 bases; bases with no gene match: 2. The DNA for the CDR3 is TGTGCCAGCAGTGACAGGGGCCCCTACGAGCAGTACTTC. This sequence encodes CASSDRGPYEQYF.

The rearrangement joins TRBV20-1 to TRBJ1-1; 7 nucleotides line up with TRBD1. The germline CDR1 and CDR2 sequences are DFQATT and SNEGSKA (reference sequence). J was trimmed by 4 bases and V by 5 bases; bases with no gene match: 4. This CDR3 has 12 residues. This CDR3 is CSADRAGTEAFF. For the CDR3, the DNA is TGCAGTGCTGACAGGGCGGGCACTGAAGCTTTCTTT.

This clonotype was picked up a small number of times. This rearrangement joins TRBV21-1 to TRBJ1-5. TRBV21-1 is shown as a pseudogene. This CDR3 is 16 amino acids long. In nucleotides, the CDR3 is TGTGCCAGCCCCTACCGGAGCGCGGGTTGCAATCAGCCCCAGCATTTT. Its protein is CASPYRSAGCNQPQHF.

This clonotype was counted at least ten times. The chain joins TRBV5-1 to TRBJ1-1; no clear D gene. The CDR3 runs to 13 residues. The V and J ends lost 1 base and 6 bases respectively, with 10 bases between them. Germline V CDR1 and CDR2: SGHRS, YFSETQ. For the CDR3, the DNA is TGCGCCAGCAGCTTGTCGCTGGGAGCTGAAGCTTTCTTT. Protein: CASSLSLGAEAFF. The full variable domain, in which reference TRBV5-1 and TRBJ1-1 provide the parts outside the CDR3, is KAGVTQTPRYLIKTRGQQVTLSCSPISGHRSVSWYQQTPGQGLQFLFEYFSETQRNKGNFPGRFSGRQFSNSRSEMNVSTLELGDSALYLCASSLSLGAEAFFGQGTRLTVV.

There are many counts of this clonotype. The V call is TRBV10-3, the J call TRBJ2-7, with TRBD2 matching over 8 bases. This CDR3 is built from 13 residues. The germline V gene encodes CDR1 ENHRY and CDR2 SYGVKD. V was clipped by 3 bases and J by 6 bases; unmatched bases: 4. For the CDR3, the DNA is TGTGCCATCAGTGAACGGGGGGGCCTCGAGCAGTACTTC. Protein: CAISERGGLEQYF.

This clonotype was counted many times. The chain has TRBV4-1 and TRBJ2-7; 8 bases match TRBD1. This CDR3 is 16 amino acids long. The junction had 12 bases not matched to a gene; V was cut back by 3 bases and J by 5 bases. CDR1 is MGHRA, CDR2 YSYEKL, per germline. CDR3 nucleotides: TGCGCCAGCAGCCAGACTCCCGGACAGGGATTCGACGAGCAGTACTTC. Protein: CASSQTPGQGFDEQYF.

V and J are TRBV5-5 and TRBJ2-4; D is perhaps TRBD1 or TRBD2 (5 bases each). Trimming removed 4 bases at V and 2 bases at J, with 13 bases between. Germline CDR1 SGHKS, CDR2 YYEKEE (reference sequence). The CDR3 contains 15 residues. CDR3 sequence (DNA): TGTGCCAGCAGCGGAACCGGGACCTCCAAAAACATTCAGTACTTC. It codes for CASSGTGTSKNIQYF.

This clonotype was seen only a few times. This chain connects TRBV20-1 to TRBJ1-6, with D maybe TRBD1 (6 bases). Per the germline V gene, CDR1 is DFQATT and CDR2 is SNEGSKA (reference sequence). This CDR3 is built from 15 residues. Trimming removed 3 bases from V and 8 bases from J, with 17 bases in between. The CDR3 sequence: CSARGGAGAYSPLHF. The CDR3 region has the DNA TGCAGTGCTAGGGGAGGGGCGGGGGCTTATTCACCCCTCCACTTT.

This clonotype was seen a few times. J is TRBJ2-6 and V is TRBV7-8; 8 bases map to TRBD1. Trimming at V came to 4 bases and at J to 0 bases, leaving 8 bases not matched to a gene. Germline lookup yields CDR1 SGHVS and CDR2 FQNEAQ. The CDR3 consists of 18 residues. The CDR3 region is CASSSGTGASSGANVLTF. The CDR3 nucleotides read TGTGCCAGCAGCTCCGGGACAGGAGCGAGCTCTGGGGCCAACGTCCTGACTTTC. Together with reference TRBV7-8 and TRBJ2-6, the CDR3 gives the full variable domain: GAGVSQSPRYKVAKRGQDVALRCDPISGHVSLFWYQQALGQGPEFLTYFQNEAQLDKSGLPSDRFFAERPEGSVSTLKIQRTQQEDSAVYLCASSSGTGASSGANVLTFGAGSRLTVL.

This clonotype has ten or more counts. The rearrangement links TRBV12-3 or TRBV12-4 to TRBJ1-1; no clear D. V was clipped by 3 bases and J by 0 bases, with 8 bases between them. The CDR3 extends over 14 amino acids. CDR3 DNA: TGTGCCAGCAGTTTTAACGGAGTGAACACTGAAGCTTTCTTT. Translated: CASSFNGVNTEAFF.

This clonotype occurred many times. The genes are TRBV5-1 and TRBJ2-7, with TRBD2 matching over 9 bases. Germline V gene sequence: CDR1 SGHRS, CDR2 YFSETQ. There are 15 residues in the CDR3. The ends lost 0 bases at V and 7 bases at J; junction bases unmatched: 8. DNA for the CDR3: TGCGCCAGCAGCTTGGTTGGGACTAGCTCTGGGGAGCAGTACTTC. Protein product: CASSLVGTSSGEQYF.

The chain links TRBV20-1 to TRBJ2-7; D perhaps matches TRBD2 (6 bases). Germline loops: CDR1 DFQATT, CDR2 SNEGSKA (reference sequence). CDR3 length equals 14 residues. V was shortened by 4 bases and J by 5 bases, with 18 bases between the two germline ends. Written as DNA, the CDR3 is TGCAGTGCTAAGGAGGGTGGCAGTAAACACGAGCAGTACTTC. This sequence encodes CSAKEGGSKHEQYF.

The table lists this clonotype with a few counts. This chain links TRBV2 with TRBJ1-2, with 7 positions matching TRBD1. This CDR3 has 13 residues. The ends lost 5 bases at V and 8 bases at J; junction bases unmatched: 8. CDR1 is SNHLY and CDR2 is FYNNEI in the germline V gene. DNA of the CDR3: TGTGCCAGCAGTCCGACAGGGTTTGAAGGCTACACCTTC. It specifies CASSPTGFEGYTF.

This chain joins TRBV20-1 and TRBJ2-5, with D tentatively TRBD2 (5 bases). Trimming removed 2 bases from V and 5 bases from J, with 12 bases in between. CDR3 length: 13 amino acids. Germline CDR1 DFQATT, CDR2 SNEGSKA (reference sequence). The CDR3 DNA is TGCAGTGCTAGACCGATGACGGGGGAGACCCAGTACTTC. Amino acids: CSARPMTGETQYF.